Below, 20 T cell receptor beta chains from the same sample are listed, as sequenced in a study of shared clonotypes between healthy human individuals. CD45RO-negative CD8 cells positively selected for CCR7 made up the naive population, which excluded terminally differentiated effector memory CD45RA+ cells. Repertoires were generated with immunoSEQ multiplex PCR, while TCRdb's copy carries only in-frame clones and drops some. The sample includes some 2,000,000 clones, just under 95% of them seen just once. The sample was naive CD8+ T cells sorted from blood. All receptors come from a man between 18 and 35 years old in good health.

The chain joins TRBV28 to TRBJ2-7; D perhaps matches TRBD2 (6 bases). The length of the CDR3 is 15 residues. V was pared by 4 bases and J by 0 bases, with 13 bases between. CDR1 MDHEN and CDR2 SYDVKM come from the germline V gene. The DNA of the CDR3 is TGTGCCAGCAGTTGGGGACTCTCGAGCTCCTACGAGCAGTACTTC. It codes for CASSWGLSSSYEQYF.

The genes are TRBV5-1 and TRBJ2-7, with a weak D call TRBD1 (5 bases). Between the trimmed V and J ends, which lost 0 bases and 2 bases, there was a span of 12 bases. Germline V gene sequence: CDR1 SGHRS, CDR2 YFSETQ. The CDR3 has 15 residues. The CDR3 nucleotides are TGCGCCAGCAGCTTGGAGCTGGGGCCTACCTACGAGCAGTACTTC. This encodes CASSLELGPTYEQYF.

The chain links TRBV13 to TRBJ2-7; D is ambiguous. The CDR3 is 14 amino acids. Per the germline V gene, CDR1 is PRHDT and CDR2 is FYEKMQ (reference sequence). Trimming stripped 0 bases from V and 4 bases from J, with 10 bases between. The CDR3 region is CASSLGGPGYEQYF. CDR3 coding DNA: TGTGCCAGCAGCTTAGGGGGCCCCGGTTACGAGCAGTACTTC.

The genes are TRBV14 and TRBJ2-3; the match to TRBD2 covers 10 bases. The junction had 10 bases not matched to a gene; V was cut back by 0 bases and J by 4 bases. The germline CDR1 and CDR2 sequences are SGHDN and FVKESK. This CDR3 region has 18 residues. The CDR3 is CASSQDFTSGVVSDTQYF. In nucleotides, the CDR3 is TGTGCCAGCAGCCAAGATTTCACTAGCGGGGTCGTTTCAGATACGCAGTATTTT. The whole variable domain, filled in from reference TRBV14 and TRBJ2-3, reads EAGVTQFPSHSVIEKGQTVTLRCDPISGHDNLYWYRRVMGKEIKFLLHFVKESKQDESGMPNNRFLAERTGGTYSTLKVQPAELEDSGVYFCASSQDFTSGVVSDTQYFGPGTRLTVL.

Comments on this clone: Different DNA sequences within this sample yield the same CDR3. This sequence joins TRBV6-5 and TRBJ2-7; TRBD1 aligns across 9 bases. Germline V CDR1 and CDR2: MNHEY, SVGAGI. V dropped 4 bases and J dropped 4; count of bases not matched to a gene: 2. The CDR3 is 13 residues long. CDR3 nucleotide sequence: TGTGCCAGCAGTTCGACAGGGGGGTACGAGCAGTACTTC. It yields the protein CASSSTGGYEQYF.

The chain links TRBV28 to TRBJ2-3, with 7 bases identical to TRBD2. The CDR3 has 14 residues. CDR1 and CDR2 (germline): MDHEN, SYDVKM. V gave up 3 bases and J gave up 5 bases; unmatched junction bases: 5. CDR3 amino acids: CASSFGGVGDTQYF. The CDR3 DNA sequence: TGTGCCAGCAGTTTTGGGGGGGTTGGAGATACGCAGTATTTT.

This chain joins TRBV19 and TRBJ2-1; 7 bases match TRBD2. After removal of 2 bases from V and 0 bases from J, the junction contained 1 base not matched to a gene. CDR1 is LNHDA and CDR2 is SQIVND in the germline V gene (reference sequence). The CDR3 runs to 15 residues. CDR3 in amino acids: CASSISGDSYNEQFF. The CDR3 DNA reads TGTGCCAGTAGTATAAGCGGGGACTCCTACAATGAGCAGTTCTTC.

About this clone itself: The sample contains more than one DNA sequence encoding this CDR3. The chain recombines TRBV30 with TRBJ2-7; D ambiguous. The ends were cut back, 0 bases at V and 5 bases at J, with 8 bases in the middle. The germline V gene has CDR1 GTSNPN and CDR2 SVGIG (reference sequence). CDR3 length: 12 amino acids. In DNA, the CDR3 is TGTGCCTGGAGTGTACAAGGGAACGAGCAGTACTTC. It is translated as CAWSVQGNEQYF.

The V gene is TRBV7-2, the J gene TRBJ2-1; 8 bases match TRBD2. Germline assignment: CDR1 SGHTA and CDR2 FQGNSA. The CDR3 spans 14 residues. With V trimmed by 5 bases and J by 7 bases, 7 bases remained unmatched. Here the CDR3 DNA reads TGTGCCAGCAGCCCTCTAGCGGGTCCTAATGAGCAGTTCTTC. Translated, it gives CASSPLAGPNEQFF.

This clone was seen more than once but under ten times. The same CDR3 arises from other DNA sequences in this sample as well. This rearrangement joins TRBV19 to TRBJ2-2; D not resolved. Germline CDR1 is LNHDA and CDR2 is SQIVND (reference sequence). V gave up 1 base and J gave up 8 bases, with 11 bases separating them. CDR3 size: 14 residues. The DNA for the CDR3 is TGTGCCAGTAGTATAGGGACCCTCGGAGGGGAGCTGTTTTTT. Residues: CASSIGTLGGELFF.

This chain links TRBV4-3 with TRBJ2-7; a weak D match, TRBD1 (6 bases). The germline CDR1 and CDR2 sequences are LGHNA and YSLEER. Trimming stripped 0 bases from V and 4 bases from J, with 13 bases between. CDR3 length: 15 amino acids. The CDR3 sequence: CASSQDRRGRYEQYF. In DNA form, the CDR3 reads TGCGCCAGCAGCCAAGATCGCAGGGGAAGGTACGAGCAGTACTTC.

The V gene is TRBV9, the J gene TRBJ1-6; no reliable D call. CDR3 length: 10 residues. Germline loops: CDR1 SGDLS, CDR2 YYNGEE. V was cut by 8 bases and J by 10 bases, with 7 bases left in between. The CDR3 DNA follows: TGTGCCAGGACATCGTCACCCCTCCACTTT. Translated: CARTSSPLHF. The full variable domain, completed using reference TRBV9 and TRBJ1-6, is DSGVTQTPKHLITATGQRVTLRCSPRSGDLSVYWYQQSLDQGLQFLIQYYNGEERAKGNILERFSAQQFPDLHSELNLSSLELGDSALYFCARTSSPLHFGNGTRLTVT.

To note about this clone: This sample includes further DNA sequences coding for the same CDR3. The gene calls are TRBV5-1 and TRBJ1-1; D is ambiguous. V lost 2 bases and J 2 bases, leaving 10 bases between the germline ends. The CDR3 contains 14 residues. Germline V CDR1 and CDR2: SGHRS, YFSETQ. The CDR3: CASSLGNLNTEAFF. CDR3 nucleotides: TGCGCCAGCAGCTTAGGGAATTTAAACACTGAAGCTTTCTTT.

This sequence joins TRBV27 and TRBJ1-2; the match to TRBD1 covers 10 bases. Trimming at V came to 3 bases and at J to 2 bases, leaving 12 bases not matched to a gene. Germline assignment: CDR1 MNHEY and CDR2 SMNVEV (reference sequence). The CDR3 length is 18 residues. The DNA for the CDR3 is TGTGCCAGCAGTTTTCTCCACGAACCGGGACAGGGGAACTATGGCTACACCTTC. Protein sequence: CASSFLHEPGQGNYGYTF.

The J gene is TRBJ2-1, the V gene TRBV10-2, with TRBD2 matching 7 bases. CDR3 length: 13 amino acids. V lost 3 bases and J lost 9; bases outside the gene matches: 5. CDR1 and CDR2 (germline): WSHSY, SAAADI. This chain's CDR3 is CASSDGTTSEQFF. CDR3 in DNA: TGCGCCAGCAGTGACGGGACTACGAGTGAGCAGTTCTTC.

On this clone itself: Other DNA sequences of this sample code for an identical CDR3. CDR3 region: CASSTGDDTEAFF. For the CDR3, the DNA is TGTGCCAGTAGTACCGGGGATGACACTGAAGCTTTCTTT. The rearrangement joins TRBV19 to TRBJ1-1, with unresolved D. The CDR3 has 13 amino acids. V was clipped by 4 bases and J by 3 bases, with 9 bases between them. Germline values: CDR1 LNHDA, CDR2 SQIVND (reference sequence).

The J gene is TRBJ1-2, the V gene TRBV2, with 12 bases fitting TRBD1. The CDR3 consists of 14 residues. V dropped 3 bases and J dropped 8; count of bases not matched to a gene: 4. Germline-derived CDR1 and CDR2 are SNHLY and FYNNEI. CDR3 coding DNA: TGTGCCAGCAGTGAGGGACAGGGGGCAGACGGCTACACCTTC. Translating it yields CASSEGQGADGYTF.

This clone was seen a few times. This rearrangement joins TRBV19 to TRBJ1-5; 9 bases map to TRBD1. The CDR3 is 16 residues long. CDR1 and CDR2 from the germline V gene are LNHDA and SQIVND (reference sequence). Losses at the gene ends were 5 bases for V and 4 bases for J; bases not matched to a gene: 9. The CDR3 reads CASSPPRTGENQPQHF. The DNA for the CDR3 is TGTGCCAGTAGTCCCCCCCGGACAGGGGAGAATCAGCCCCAGCATTTT.

The rearrangement links TRBV4-1 to TRBJ1-2; no firm D call. Trimming took 2 bases from V and 4 from J, leaving 17 bases between them. The CDR3 spans 16 residues. Germline values: CDR1 MGHRA, CDR2 YSYEKL. DNA of the CDR3: TGCGCCAGCAGCCAATCGAAGGGTGAGGGTGTCTATGGCTACACCTTC. It is translated as CASSQSKGEGVYGYTF.

Turning to this clone: Other DNA sequences of this sample code for an identical CDR3. The rearrangement links TRBV14 to TRBJ2-7; D unclear. The length of the CDR3 is 12 residues. With 3 bases removed from V and 3 bases from J, the gap between germline ends came to 6 bases. The germline gives CDR1 SGHDN, CDR2 FVKESK. CDR3 bases: TGTGCCAGCAGCCACCCCGGCTACGAGCAGTACTTC. Translation gives CASSHPGYEQYF.